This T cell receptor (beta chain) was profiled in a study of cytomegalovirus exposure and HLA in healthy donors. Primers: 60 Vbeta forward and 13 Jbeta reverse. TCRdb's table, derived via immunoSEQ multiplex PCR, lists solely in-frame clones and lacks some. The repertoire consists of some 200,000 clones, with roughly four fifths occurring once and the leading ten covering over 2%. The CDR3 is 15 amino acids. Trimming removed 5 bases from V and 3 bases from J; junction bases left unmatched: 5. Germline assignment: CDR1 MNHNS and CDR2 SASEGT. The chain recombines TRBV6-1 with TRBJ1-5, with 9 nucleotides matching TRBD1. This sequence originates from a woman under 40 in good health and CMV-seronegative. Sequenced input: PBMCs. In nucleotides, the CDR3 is TGTGCCAGCAGTAAACAGGGGGCTTTCAATCAGCCCCAGCATTTT. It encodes CASSKQGAFNQPQHF.